One sample yielded the 22 T cell receptor beta chains listed below, sequenced in a study of blood T cell repertoires in COVID-19. Method: immunoSEQ multiplex PCR; TCRdb's copy keeps in-frame clones and lacks some. The sample shows fewer than 450,000 clones, 87% of them seen only once. The source material was peripheral blood. The receptors here all came from a woman aged 45-60 years with COVID-19, enrolled during active disease.

The chain is built from TRBV15 and TRBJ1-2, with 10 nucleotides matching TRBD1. Losses at the gene ends were 1 base for V and 6 bases for J; bases not matched to a gene: 2. The CDR3 runs 14 residues. From germline, CDR1 is LNHNV and CDR2 YYDKDF (reference sequence). In nucleotides, the CDR3 is TGTGCCACCAGCAGAGGGGACAGGGGACATGGCTACACCTTC. It codes for CATSRGDRGHGYTF.

This chain's CDR3 is CASSPRQGIFSPLHF. The DNA of the CDR3 is TGTGCCAGCAGTCCCCGACAGGGGATTTTTTCACCCCTCCACTTT. The chain combines TRBV28 with TRBJ1-6, with 8 bases aligning to TRBD1. Germline V gene sequence: CDR1 MDHEN, CDR2 SYDVKM. The CDR3 spans 15 residues. V dropped 5 bases and J dropped 9; count of bases not matched to a gene: 9.

This chain connects TRBV7-9 to TRBJ2-7, with 8 bases fitting TRBD2. Trimming at V came to 1 base and at J to 5 bases, leaving 7 bases not matched to a gene. Germline V gene sequence: CDR1 SEHNR, CDR2 FQNEAQ (reference sequence). This CDR3 region has 15 residues. CDR3 region: CASSLVQRENDEQYF. CDR3 in DNA: TGTGCCAGCAGCTTAGTCCAGCGGGAGAACGACGAGCAGTACTTC.

V is TRBV5-1 and J is TRBJ2-5, with TRBD2 as a possible D gene (6 bases). V lost 4 bases, J lost 2 bases, and 12 bases lay in between. There are 14 residues in the CDR3. CDR1 is SGHRS and CDR2 is YFSETQ in the germline V gene. The CDR3 DNA sequence: TGCGCCAGCAGCCTAACTAGCCCTCAAGAGACCCAGTACTTC. Protein: CASSLTSPQETQYF.

This clone was seen only once. The rearrangement joins TRBV5-3 to TRBJ1-5, with TRBD1 matching 8 bases. TRBV5-3 is labeled an ORF, and its function is uncertain. The V segment lost 2 bases and the J segment 0 bases; nucleotides outside the gene matches: 1. This CDR3 has 15 amino acids. The CDR3 region has the DNA TGTGCCAGAAGCTTTGACAGGGGTAGCAATCAGCCCCAGCATTTT. Translating it yields CARSFDRGSNQPQHF.

This chain joins TRBV18 and TRBJ2-3; TRBD1 is a possible D gene (5 bases). Germline assignment: CDR1 KGHSH and CDR2 LQKENI. The V gene lost 3 bases and the J gene lost 5 bases, with 6 bases spanning the gap. The CDR3 is 12 residues long. The CDR3 region is CASSPQGDTQYF. The CDR3, as DNA: TGTGCCAGCTCACCCCAGGGAGATACGCAGTATTTT.

The V call is TRBV6-6, the J call TRBJ1-1, with 11 bases matching TRBD1. Germline V CDR1 and CDR2: MNHNY, SVGAGI (reference sequence). This CDR3 comprises 14 residues. The V gene end was trimmed by 6 bases and the J gene end by 4 bases; junction bases not matched to a gene: 4. This chain's CDR3 is CASREGTGGTEAFF. The CDR3 bases are TGTGCCAGCAGGGAAGGGACAGGGGGCACTGAAGCTTTCTTT.

A single count supports this clone. V gene TRBV6-4 combines with J gene TRBJ2-1; tentative D call: TRBD2 (5 bases). The CDR3 covers 18 residues. Germline loops: CDR1 MRHNA, CDR2 SNTAGT. Trimming left V 2 bases short and J 0 bases short, with 17 bases between. The CDR3 nucleotides are TGTGCCAGCAGTGACCCGGGGATCTTTGGGAGCTCCTACAATGAGCAGTTCTTC. Protein product: CASSDPGIFGSSYNEQFF.

The chain uses TRBV30 and TRBJ2-7; 10 bases line up with TRBD1. CDR3 size: 15 residues. The V gene end was trimmed by 2 bases and the J gene end by 4 bases; junction bases not matched to a gene: 8. Germline CDR1 reads GTSNPN; CDR2 reads SVGIG (reference sequence). CDR3 in amino acids: CAWSRSRDRGYEQYF. As DNA, the CDR3 is TGTGCCTGGAGTCGGAGCCGGGACAGGGGATACGAGCAGTACTTC.

This clone showed up just once. This chain uses TRBV7-8 with TRBJ2-7, with 9 bases identical to TRBD1. Losses at the gene ends were 0 bases for V and 4 bases for J; bases not matched to a gene: 1. Germline V gene sequence: CDR1 SGHVS, CDR2 FQNEAQ. CDR3 length: 14 residues. CDR3 nucleotides: TGTGCCAGCAGCTTAGCGGGACAGGGATACGAGCAGTACTTC. It specifies CASSLAGQGYEQYF. The full variable domain, completed using reference TRBV7-8 and TRBJ2-7, is GAGVSQSPRYKVAKRGQDVALRCDPISGHVSLFWYQQALGQGPEFLTYFQNEAQLDKSGLPSDRFFAERPEGSVSTLKIQRTQQEDSAVYLCASSLAGQGYEQYFGPGTRLTVT.

DNA for the CDR3: TGTGCCAGTAGAACCTCAGGACAGGGCTTTCTGGCTTTCTTT. Translation gives CASRTSGQGFLAFF. The chain is built from TRBV19 and TRBJ1-1; the match to TRBD1 covers 8 bases. There are 14 residues in the CDR3. The germline V gene has CDR1 LNHDA and CDR2 SQIVND (reference sequence). V lost 6 bases, J lost 11 bases, and 14 bases stayed unmatched.

The count of this clone is one. V is TRBV7-2 and J is TRBJ1-5, with D unclear. V lost 0 bases and J lost 3, with 6 bases in between. Germline CDR1 reads SGHTA; CDR2 reads FQGNSA. This CDR3 is built from 14 residues. The CDR3 protein is CASSLAYPNQPQHF. The CDR3 DNA follows: TGTGCCAGCAGCTTAGCGTATCCCAATCAGCCCCAGCATTTT. The complete variable domain, with remaining parts taken from reference TRBV7-2 and TRBJ1-5, reads GAGVSQSPSNKVTEKGKDVELRCDPISGHTALYWYRQSLGQGLEFLIYFQGNSAPDKSGLPSDRFSAERTGGSVSTLTIQRTQQEDSAVYLCASSLAYPNQPQHFGDGTRLSIL.

The chain employs TRBV29-1 and TRBJ1-1, with 9 nucleotides matching TRBD1. The CDR3 covers 14 residues. Germline loops: CDR1 SQVTM, CDR2 ANQGSEA. Germline trimming cut 3 bases from V and 2 bases from J; bases unmatched to any gene: 4. The CDR3 sequence: CSVDNRGRNTEAFF. The CDR3 nucleotides are TGCAGCGTTGACAACAGGGGGCGCAACACTGAAGCTTTCTTT.

This chain links TRBV9 with TRBJ2-7; 11 bases are shared with TRBD2. The CDR3 length is 15 residues. CDR1 SGDLS and CDR2 YYNGEE come from the germline V gene. J gave up 4 bases and V 0 bases, and 3 bases lay outside the gene matches. CDR3 in amino acids: CASSVGLAGGYEQYF. Here the CDR3 DNA reads TGTGCCAGCAGCGTAGGCCTAGCGGGAGGATACGAGCAGTACTTC.

The chain joins TRBV7-2 to TRBJ2-1; 8 bases are a match to TRBD2. Germline CDR1 SGHTA, CDR2 FQGNSA. With V trimmed by 0 bases and J by 4 bases, 5 bases remained unmatched. This CDR3 contains 16 residues. The CDR3: CASSLAGRGVYNEQFF. The CDR3 DNA reads TGTGCCAGCAGCTTAGCTGGGCGGGGGGTATACAATGAGCAGTTCTTC.

The chain is built from TRBV5-6 and TRBJ2-3; D is perhaps TRBD2 (6 bases). The CDR3 contains 13 residues. Trimming cost V 0 bases and J 5 bases, with 7 bases left between them. Germline CDR1 reads SGHDT; CDR2 reads YYEEEE. The CDR3 region has the DNA TGTGCCAGCAGCTTGGCCGGGAGAGATACGCAGTATTTT. Translation: CASSLAGRDTQYF.

This rearrangement joins TRBV6-2 or TRBV6-3 to TRBJ1-1; D remains ambiguous. The CDR3 has 11 amino acids. V was pared by 2 bases and J by 6 bases, with 4 bases between. Germline assignment: CDR1 MNHEY and CDR2 SVGEGT. The CDR3 sequence: CASSYRAEAFF. The CDR3 region has the DNA TGTGCCAGCAGTTACCGTGCTGAAGCTTTCTTT.

The chain is built from TRBV13 and TRBJ2-5, with TRBD1 matching over 7 bases. Germline assignment: CDR1 PRHDT and CDR2 FYEKMQ (reference sequence). The CDR3 has 15 amino acids. The J segment lost 5 bases and the V segment lost 3 bases, leaving 9 bases of the junction unmatched. The DNA for the CDR3 is TGTGCCAGCAGCTTCCACAGGGGAACGGGGGAGACCCAGTACTTC. This sequence encodes CASSFHRGTGETQYF.

This clone was detected a few times. This chain uses TRBV5-4 with TRBJ2-3; D unclear. Germline lookup yields CDR1 SGHNT and CDR2 YYREEE (reference sequence). The CDR3 is made up of 16 amino acids. Trimming shortened V by 4 bases and J by 2 bases, and 17 bases separated the two germline ends. The CDR3: CASSLPATPYTDTQYF. The DNA of the CDR3 is TGTGCCAGCAGCCTACCAGCGACCCCCTACACAGATACGCAGTATTTT.

The CDR3 region has the DNA TGTGCCAGCAGCTCCGCGGGACTGGGAGGATTGGGGGCCAACGTCCTGACTTTC. Its protein is CASSSAGLGGLGANVLTF. This chain joins TRBV28 and TRBJ2-6; possibly TRBD2 for D (6 bases). Germline CDR1 reads MDHEN; CDR2 reads SYDVKM. CDR3 length: 18 amino acids. With 6 bases removed from V and 4 bases from J, the gap between germline ends came to 22 bases.

The V gene is TRBV7-2, the J gene TRBJ2-3; 7 bases match TRBD2. The germline V gene encodes CDR1 SGHTA and CDR2 FQGNSA. The V and J ends lost 5 bases and 7 bases, in that order; junction bases with no gene match: 9. The CDR3 length is 14 residues. This CDR3 reads CASSLGGEAYTQYF. The CDR3 bases are TGTGCCAGCAGCCTGGGGGGGGAGGCTTATACGCAGTATTTT.

This chain links TRBV27 with TRBJ2-7, with 10 bases aligning to TRBD1. This CDR3 region has 14 residues. Per the germline V gene, CDR1 is MNHEY and CDR2 is SMNVEV (reference sequence). The ends lost 6 bases at V and 2 bases at J; junction bases unmatched: 4. This CDR3 reads CASSPDRGPYEQYF. The CDR3 region has the DNA TGTGCCAGCAGCCCAGACAGGGGGCCCTACGAGCAGTACTTC.